Listed below are T cell receptor beta chains from one sample, sequenced in a study of blood T cells in healthy people across ages. TCRdb re-called the 5' RACE reads with MiXCR, one entry per CDR3 protein. The sample lists around 940,000 distinct CDR3 sequences, around 54% occurring once. Sequenced material: blood. All receptors derive from an older woman in good health. Both conserved end residues are part of each CDR3. D genes are given only for firm matches. Size values are once, few and many counts, or a class for expanded clones, and some rows have none.

size	V	J	D	DNA	CDR3
.	TRBV6-2/TRBV6-3	TRBJ2-5	.	TGTGCCAGCACGCGGTCCCGTGGTGAGCAGTACTTC	CASTRSRGEQYF
few	TRBV5-1	TRBJ1-5	.	TGCGCCAGCAGCCTGGAGGAAGGGCAGCCCCAGCATTTT	CASSLEEGQPQHF
.	TRBV6-5	TRBJ2-5	TRBD1	TGTGCCAGCAGGACAGACAGGGCGTTAGAGACCCAGTACTTC	CASRTDRALETQYF
few	TRBV11-2	TRBJ2-5	.	TGTGCCAGCAGCTTACGCATCGACTCGTACCAAGAGACCCAGTACTTC	CASSLRIDSYQETQYF
few	TRBV3-1	TRBJ2-7	TRBD2	TGTGCCAGCACTGTTGGACTAGCGGAGACCTACGAGCAGTACTTC	CASTVGLAETYEQYF
many	TRBV9	TRBJ2-7	TRBD1	TGTGCCAGCAGCGTAGAACCGGGACAGGGATCCGAGCAGTACTTC	CASSVEPGQGSEQYF
.	TRBV27	TRBJ2-7	.	TGTGCCAGCAGCCCCCAACGACAGTACAATGAGCAGTACTTC	CASSPQRQYNEQYF
few	TRBV20-1	TRBJ2-3	TRBD2	TGCAGTGCGACACCCGGGACTAGCGGAATCACAGATACGCAGTATTTT	CSATPGTSGITDTQYF
many	TRBV4-2	TRBJ2-1	.	TGTGCCAGCAGCCAGAGAATAACTAATGAGCAGTTCTTC	CASSQRITNEQFF
.	TRBV20-1	TRBJ1-4	.	TGCAGTGCTAGAGGATTGACTACAACTAATGAAAAACTGTTTTTT	CSARGLTTTNEKLFF
.	TRBV6-2/TRBV6-3	TRBJ1-5	.	TGTGCCAGCGGCCCCCGAGGAAATCAGCCCCAGCATTTT	CASGPRGNQPQHF
.	TRBV6-5	TRBJ2-5	.	TGTGCCAGCAGTTGGCTGGGGGCCCAAAAAGAGACCCAGTACTTC	CASSWLGAQKETQYF
.	TRBV5-1	TRBJ2-5	.	TGCGCCAGCAGTTTGGCCGGAGGAGGGTACCAAGAGACCCAGTACTTC	CASSLAGGGYQETQYF
few	TRBV27	TRBJ1-5	.	TGTGCCAGCAGGGACGGACGGATAAATCAGCCCCAGCATTTT	CASRDGRINQPQHF
.	TRBV5-1	TRBJ2-3	.	TGCGCCAGCAGCTTGGAAGCAAGAAAGACAGATACGCAGTATTTT	CASSLEARKTDTQYF
few	TRBV4-1	TRBJ2-6	.	TGCGCCAGCAGCCAAGCAGGTGGGGCCAACGTCCTGACTTTC	CASSQAGGANVLTF
.	TRBV6-2/TRBV6-3	TRBJ1-1	.	TGTGCCAGCAGTTACCCTCCTGATCGACGGACGGAGAAAGACACTGAAGCTTTCTTT	CASSYPPDRRTEKDTEAFF
few	TRBV4-1	TRBJ2-5	.	TGCGCCAGCAGCCTTACCCCGGGAAAGCCTCAAGAGACCCAGTACTTC	CASSLTPGKPQETQYF
few	TRBV5-1	TRBJ2-1	TRBD2	TGCGCCAGCAGCTCCAATCCTCTAGCGGGATCCCACAATGAGCAGTTCTTC	CASSSNPLAGSHNEQFF
.	TRBV7-2	TRBJ1-2	.	TGTGCCAGCAGCTCACAGGGTGGGGGGTATGGCTACACCTTC	CASSSQGGGYGYTF